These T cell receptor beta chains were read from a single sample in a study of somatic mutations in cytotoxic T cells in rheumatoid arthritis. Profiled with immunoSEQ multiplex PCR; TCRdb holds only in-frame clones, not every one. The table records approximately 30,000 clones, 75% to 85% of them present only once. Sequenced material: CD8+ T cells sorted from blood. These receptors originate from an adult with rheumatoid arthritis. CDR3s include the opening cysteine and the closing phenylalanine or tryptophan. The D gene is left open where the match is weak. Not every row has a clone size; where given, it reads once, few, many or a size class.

CAAAGTEAFF,TGTGCCGCTGCCGGGACAGAAGCTTTCTTT,NA,TRBV6-6,TRBJ1-1,NA
CASSLDRALYYGYTF,TGTGCCAGCAGCTTAGACAGGGCGTTGTATTATGGCTACACCTTC,NA,TRBV5-6,TRBJ1-2,TRBD1
CASSFGLAGGGSTDTQYF,TGTGCCAGCAGTTTTGGACTAGCGGGGGGGGGAAGCACAGATACGCAGTATTTT,NA,TRBV28,TRBJ2-3,TRBD2
CASSVAGGEQSSPLHF,TGTGCCAGCAGCGTGGCAGGGGGCGAGCAATCTTCACCCCTCCACTTT,few,TRBV9,TRBJ1-6,TRBD1
CASSQSVAGVSDTQYF,TGCGCCAGCAGCCAGTCGGTAGCGGGAGTCTCAGATACGCAGTATTTT,once,TRBV4-3,TRBJ2-3,TRBD2
CASSLGSSYNEQFF,TGTGCCAGCAGCTTAGGGAGCTCCTACAATGAGCAGTTCTTC,NA,TRBV7-6,TRBJ2-1,NA
CASSILVSDTQYF,TGTGCCAGCAGCATACTTGTGTCAGATACGCAGTATTTT,once,TRBV6-1,TRBJ2-3,NA
CASSLIAGRTPTSYNEQFF,TGTGCCAGCAGCTTAATTGCGGGGCGTACACCCACCTCCTACAATGAGCAGTTCTTC,NA,TRBV7-9,TRBJ2-1,NA
CASSLQFRGRSEKLFF,TGTGCCAGCAGCTTACAGTTTCGGGGACGGAGTGAAAAACTGTTTTTT,once,TRBV7-9,TRBJ1-4,NA
CASRGASYPYEQYF,TGTGCCAGCAGGGGGGCGAGCTATCCATACGAGCAGTACTTC,NA,TRBV6-1,TRBJ2-7,NA
CASSVDSGLSSYEQYF,TGTGCCAGCAGCGTAGATTCGGGACTATCATCCTACGAGCAGTACTTC,NA,TRBV9,TRBJ2-7,TRBD2
CASSSGRAVGHEQYF,TGTGCCAGCAGTTCCGGCAGGGCGGTCGGTCACGAGCAGTACTTC,NA,TRBV6-6,TRBJ2-7,NA
CSVEGTVLAGTGELFF,TGCAGCGTTGAAGGGACGGTACTAGCGGGAACCGGGGAGCTGTTTTTT,NA,TRBV29-1,TRBJ2-2,TRBD2
CASSYDRGINSPLHF,TGTGCCAGCTCTTACGACAGGGGAATAAATTCACCCCTCCACTTT,few,TRBV18,TRBJ1-6,TRBD1
CASRPGTSGSSTDTQYF,TGTGCCAGCCGACCCGGGACTAGCGGGAGCAGCACAGATACGCAGTATTTT,NA,TRBV10-3,TRBJ2-3,TRBD2
CAWSVRWDNYGYTF,TGTGCCTGGAGTGTACGTTGGGATAACTATGGCTACACCTTC,few,TRBV30,TRBJ1-2,NA
CSVETGVSTEAFF,TGCAGCGTTGAAACAGGGGTTAGCACTGAAGCTTTCTTT,NA,TRBV29-1,TRBJ1-1,TRBD1
CASSLYGALEDGYTF,TGTGCCAGCAGCTTGTACGGGGCCCTTGAGGATGGCTACACCTTC,NA,TRBV5-4,TRBJ1-2,NA
CASSFGTHYEQYF,TGTGCCAGCAGCTTTGGGACCCACTACGAGCAGTACTTC,NA,TRBV5-6,TRBJ2-7,NA
CAWSPRGQFNQPQHF,TGTGCCTGGAGCCCCAGAGGACAGTTCAATCAGCCCCAGCATTTT,few,TRBV30,TRBJ1-5,NA
CASMGGNTEAFF,TGCGCCAGCATGGGGGGTAACACTGAAGCTTTCTTT,NA,TRBV5-1,TRBJ1-1,NA
CASSLSGYIQYF,TGTGCCAGCAGCTTATCGGGGTACATTCAGTACTTC,NA,TRBV7-2,TRBJ2-4,NA
CASSHITGTGKNIQYF,TGTGCCAGCAGCCACATAACCGGGACAGGGAAAAACATTCAGTACTTC,NA,TRBV14,TRBJ2-4,TRBD1
CASSVVRTDTQYF,TGTGCCAGCAGCGTAGTGCGCACAGATACGCAGTATTTT,once,TRBV9,TRBJ2-3,NA
CASSLGPGVTEAFF,TGTGCCAGCAGTTTAGGGCCGGGAGTCACTGAAGCTTTCTTT,NA,TRBV27,TRBJ1-1,NA
CASSPRQVDYEQYF,TGTGCCAGTAGTCCACGACAGGTTGACTACGAGCAGTACTTC,NA,TRBV19,TRBJ2-7,NA
CASSPEGRGYGYTF,TGTGCCAGCAGCCCGGAGGGAAGAGGCTATGGCTACACCTTC,NA,TRBV9,TRBJ1-2,NA
CSVLSSNEQFF,TGCAGCGTTCTTTCCTCCAATGAGCAGTTCTTC,NA,TRBV29-1,TRBJ2-1,NA
CASSLVQLSTDTQYF,TGTGCCAGCAGCTTAGTACAGTTATCCACAGATACGCAGTATTTT,once,TRBV7-9,TRBJ2-3,NA
CATQGRGNEQFF,TGCGCCACCCAAGGTCGGGGCAATGAGCAGTTCTTC,NA,TRBV10-2,TRBJ2-1,NA
CASSQDPGDPAYEQYF,TGCGCCAGCAGCCAAGATCCAGGGGACCCTGCCTACGAGCAGTACTTC,NA,TRBV4-3,TRBJ2-7,NA
CAWSDPAGVGANVLTF,TGTGCCTGGAGTGACCCCGCAGGGGTTGGGGCCAACGTCCTGACTTTC,once,TRBV30,TRBJ2-6,NA
CASSLAFRGDYTF,TGTGCCAGCAGCTTAGCGTTTAGGGGGGACTACACCTTC,NA,TRBV7-9,TRBJ1-2,NA
CASSITPGGGTDTQYF,TGTGCCAGTAGTATAACTCCCGGAGGGGGCACAGATACGCAGTATTTT,NA,TRBV19,TRBJ2-3,NA
CASSQGEGIRNSPLHF,TGCGCCAGCAGCCAAGGGGAGGGAATTAGGAATTCACCCCTCCACTTT,NA,TRBV4-1,TRBJ1-6,NA
CASSVSGTERNEKLFF,TGTGCCAGCAGCGTCTCCGGGACAGAGCGTAATGAAAAACTGTTTTTT,few,TRBV9,TRBJ1-4,TRBD1
CAWSVSRGRGYTF,TGTGCCTGGAGTGTTAGCAGGGGTAGAGGCTACACCTTC,NA,TRBV30,TRBJ1-2,NA
CASSLPGLPEQFF,TGCGCCAGCAGCCTACCGGGACTACCGGAGCAGTTCTTC,NA,TRBV4-1,TRBJ2-1,TRBD2
CASSVGRRARDTGELFF,TGTGCCAGCAGCGTAGGCAGGAGGGCCAGGGACACCGGGGAGCTGTTTTTT,NA,TRBV9,TRBJ2-2,NA
CASSPEDRADTGELFF,TGTGCCAGTAGTCCGGAGGACAGGGCGGACACCGGGGAGCTGTTTTTT,NA,TRBV19,TRBJ2-2,TRBD1
CASSYFRSSGANVLTF,TGTGCCAGCAGTTACTTTAGGTCTTCCGGGGCCAACGTCCTGACTTTC,NA,TRBV6-5,TRBJ2-6,NA
CASSQVGGAQYF,TGCGCCAGCAGCCAAGTGGGGGGGGCCCAGTACTTC,NA,TRBV4-3,TRBJ2-5,TRBD2
CASSLVGNRTYEQYF,TGTGCCAGCAGCTTGGTAGGGAATCGAACCTACGAGCAGTACTTC,NA,TRBV5-4,TRBJ2-7,NA
CASSLGAGIHGYTF,TGCGCCAGCAGCTTGGGTGCAGGGATCCATGGCTACACCTTC,once,TRBV5-1,TRBJ1-2,NA